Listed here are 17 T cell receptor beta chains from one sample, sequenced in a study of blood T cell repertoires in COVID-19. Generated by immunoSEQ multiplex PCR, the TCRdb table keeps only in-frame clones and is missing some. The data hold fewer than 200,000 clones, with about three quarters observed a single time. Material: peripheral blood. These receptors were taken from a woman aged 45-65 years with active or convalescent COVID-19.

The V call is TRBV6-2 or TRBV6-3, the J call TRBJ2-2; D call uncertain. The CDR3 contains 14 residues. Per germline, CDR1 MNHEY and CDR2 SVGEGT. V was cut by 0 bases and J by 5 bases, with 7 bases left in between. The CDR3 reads CASSYSLQTGELFF. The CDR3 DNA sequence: TGTGCCAGCAGTTACTCGTTACAGACCGGGGAGCTGTTTTTT.

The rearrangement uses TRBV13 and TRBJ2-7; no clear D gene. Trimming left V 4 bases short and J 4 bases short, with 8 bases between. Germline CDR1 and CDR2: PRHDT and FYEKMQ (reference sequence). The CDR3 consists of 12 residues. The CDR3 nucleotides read TGTGCCAGCAGCTCCAAGGAGTACGAGCAGTACTTC. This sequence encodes CASSSKEYEQYF.

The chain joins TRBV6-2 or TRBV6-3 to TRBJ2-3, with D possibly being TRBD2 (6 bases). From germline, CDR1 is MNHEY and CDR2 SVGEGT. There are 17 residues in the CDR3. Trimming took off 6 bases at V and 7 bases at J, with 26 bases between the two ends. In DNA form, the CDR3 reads TGTGCCAGCAGCCCTGTACAAGTGGCGGGGCCTACCCATACGCAGTATTTT. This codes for CASSPVQVAGPTHTQYF.

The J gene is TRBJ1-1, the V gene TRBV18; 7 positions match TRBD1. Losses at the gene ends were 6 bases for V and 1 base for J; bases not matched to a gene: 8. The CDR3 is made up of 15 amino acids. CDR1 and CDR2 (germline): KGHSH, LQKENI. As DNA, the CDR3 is TGTGCCAGCTCCACCCCCGGGACAGAGAACACTGAAGCTTTCTTT. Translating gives CASSTPGTENTEAFF.

The CDR3 DNA follows: TGTGCCAGCAGCTTGGCCAGAGGGGCGGGAGTTCTGAATGAGCAGTTCTTC. Amino acid sequence: CASSLARGAGVLNEQFF. This chain joins TRBV5-4 and TRBJ2-1; 7 bases fit TRBD2. CDR3 length: 17 amino acids. The germline V gene has CDR1 SGHNT and CDR2 YYREEE (reference sequence). V lost 0 bases to trimming and J lost 7 bases; unmatched junction nucleotides: 13. Full variable domain (rest looked up from reference TRBV5-4 and TRBJ2-1): ETGVTQSPTHLIKTRGQQVTLRCSSQSGHNTVSWYQQALGQGPQFIFQYYREEENGRGNFPPRFSGLQFPNYSSELNVNALELDDSALYLCASSLARGAGVLNEQFFGPGTRLTVL.

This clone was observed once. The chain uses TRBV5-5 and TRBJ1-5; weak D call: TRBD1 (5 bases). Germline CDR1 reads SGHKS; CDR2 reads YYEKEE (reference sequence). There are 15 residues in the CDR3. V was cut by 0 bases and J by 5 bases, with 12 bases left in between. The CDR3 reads CASSLGWGGDQPQHF. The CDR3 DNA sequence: TGTGCCAGCAGCTTGGGTTGGGGGGGTGATCAGCCCCAGCATTTT.

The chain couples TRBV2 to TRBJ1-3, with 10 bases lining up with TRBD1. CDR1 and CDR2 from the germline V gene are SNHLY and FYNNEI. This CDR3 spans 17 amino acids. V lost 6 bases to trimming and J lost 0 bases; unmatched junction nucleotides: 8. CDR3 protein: CASRSPGQGNSGNTIYF. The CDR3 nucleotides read TGTGCCAGCAGGTCTCCGGGACAGGGGAACTCTGGAAACACCATATATTTT.

CDR3 protein: CASSFRLGTGVETQYF. The DNA for the CDR3 is TGTGCCAGCAGTTTTCGACTGGGGACAGGGGTCGAGACCCAGTACTTC. The chain is built from TRBV28 and TRBJ2-5; 10 bases fit TRBD1. The germline gives CDR1 MDHEN, CDR2 SYDVKM. The CDR3 totals 16 residues. Trimming removed 3 bases from V and 5 bases from J; junction bases left unmatched: 9.

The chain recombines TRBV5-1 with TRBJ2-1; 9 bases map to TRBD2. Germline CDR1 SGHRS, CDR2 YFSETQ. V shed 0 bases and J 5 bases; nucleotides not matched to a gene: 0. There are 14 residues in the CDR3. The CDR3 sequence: CASSLGGRDNEQFF. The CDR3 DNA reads TGCGCCAGCAGCTTGGGCGGGAGGGACAATGAGCAGTTCTTC.

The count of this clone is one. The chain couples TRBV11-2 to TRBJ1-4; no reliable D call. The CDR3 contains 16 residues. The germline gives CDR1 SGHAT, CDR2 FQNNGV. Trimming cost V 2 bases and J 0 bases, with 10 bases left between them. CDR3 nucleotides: TGTGCCAGCAGCTTAAATACTGGTGCAACTAATGAAAAACTGTTTTTT. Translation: CASSLNTGATNEKLFF.

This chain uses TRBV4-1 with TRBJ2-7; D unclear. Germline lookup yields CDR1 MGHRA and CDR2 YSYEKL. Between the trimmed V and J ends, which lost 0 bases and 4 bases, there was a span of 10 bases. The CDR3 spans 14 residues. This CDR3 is CASSQDIQFYEQYF. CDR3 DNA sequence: TGCGCCAGCAGCCAAGATATCCAGTTTTACGAGCAGTACTTC.

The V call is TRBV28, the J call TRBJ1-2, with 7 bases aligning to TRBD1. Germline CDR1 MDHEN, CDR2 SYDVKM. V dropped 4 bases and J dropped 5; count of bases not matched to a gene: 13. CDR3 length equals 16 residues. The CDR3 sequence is CASSWGHPRDRYGYTF. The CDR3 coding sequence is TGTGCCAGCAGTTGGGGGCATCCCCGGGACAGATATGGCTACACCTTC.

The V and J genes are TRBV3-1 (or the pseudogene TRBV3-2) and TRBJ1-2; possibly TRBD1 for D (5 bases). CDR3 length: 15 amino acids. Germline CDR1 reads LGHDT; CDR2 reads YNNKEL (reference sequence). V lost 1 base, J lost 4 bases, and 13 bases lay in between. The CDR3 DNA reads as TGTGCCAGCAGCCAAGGCTCGGGGGGGGGCTATGGCTACACCTTC. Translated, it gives CASSQGSGGGYGYTF.

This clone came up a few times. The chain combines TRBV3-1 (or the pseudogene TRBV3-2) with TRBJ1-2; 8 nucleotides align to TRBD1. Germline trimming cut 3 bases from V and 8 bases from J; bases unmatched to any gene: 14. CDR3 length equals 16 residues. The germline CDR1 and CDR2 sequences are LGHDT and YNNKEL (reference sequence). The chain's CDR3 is CASSHSDPRGRSGYTF. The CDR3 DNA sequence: TGTGCCAGCAGCCATTCTGATCCCAGGGGGCGGTCGGGCTACACCTTC.

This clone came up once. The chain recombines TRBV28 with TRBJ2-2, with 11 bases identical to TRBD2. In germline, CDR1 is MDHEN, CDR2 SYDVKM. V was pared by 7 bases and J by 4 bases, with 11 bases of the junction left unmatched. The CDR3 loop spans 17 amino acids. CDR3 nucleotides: TGTGCCAGCACCCCGTCGGGGCTAGCGGGAGGCACCGGGGAGCTGTTTTTT. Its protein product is CASTPSGLAGGTGELFF. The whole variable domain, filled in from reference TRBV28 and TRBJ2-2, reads DVKVTQSSRYLVKRTGEKVFLECVQDMDHENMFWYRQDPGLGLRLIYFSYDVKMKEKGDIPEGYSVSREKKERFSLILESASTNQTSMYLCASTPSGLAGGTGELFFGEGSRLTVL.

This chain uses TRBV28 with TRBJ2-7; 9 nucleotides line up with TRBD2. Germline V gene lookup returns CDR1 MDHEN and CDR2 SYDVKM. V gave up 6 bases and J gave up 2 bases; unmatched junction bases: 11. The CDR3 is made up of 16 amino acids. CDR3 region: CASRSTFSGRPYEQYF. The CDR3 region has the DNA TGTGCCAGCAGGTCGACTTTTAGCGGGAGACCCTACGAGCAGTACTTC. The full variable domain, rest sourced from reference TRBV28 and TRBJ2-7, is DVKVTQSSRYLVKRTGEKVFLECVQDMDHENMFWYRQDPGLGLRLIYFSYDVKMKEKGDIPEGYSVSREKKERFSLILESASTNQTSMYLCASRSTFSGRPYEQYFGPGTRLTVT.

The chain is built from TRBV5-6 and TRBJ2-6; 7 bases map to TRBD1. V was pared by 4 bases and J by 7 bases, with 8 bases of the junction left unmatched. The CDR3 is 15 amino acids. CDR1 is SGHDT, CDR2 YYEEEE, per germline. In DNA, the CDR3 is TGTGCCAGCAGCGTCGGACAGGTGGGAGCCAACGTCCTGACTTTC. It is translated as CASSVGQVGANVLTF.